This T cell receptor (beta chain) is drawn from a study of OX40 agonist ivuxolimab in advanced cancers. The CDR3 extends over 17 amino acids. After removal of 1 base from V and 4 bases from J, the junction contained 10 bases not matched to a gene. In germline, CDR1 is SEHNR, CDR2 FQNEAQ (reference sequence). Blood sampling was done at baseline, cycle 4 day 1, and cycle 7 day 1. Clones were read by immunoSEQ multiplex PCR, and TCRdb kept only the in-frame ones, dropping some. Seen here are some 80,000 clones, 70% to 90% observed once, and the top ten hold less than 2%. This clone has only one observation.

The clonotype was recovered from an adult with an advanced solid tumor such as melanoma, head and neck, liver or kidney cancer. The sample consisted of CD4+ or CD8+ T cells sorted from blood, taken in a trial of the OX40 agonist ivuxolimab. This rearrangement joins TRBV7-9 to TRBJ2-1, with TRBD1 identical over 7 bases. In nucleotides, the CDR3 is TGTGCCAGCAGCTTAGGTTTTGGACAGGAGACGTACAATGAGCAGTTCTTC. This codes for CASSLGFGQETYNEQFF.